This T cell receptor (beta chain) was captured in a study of human T cells and chemical hapten exposure. Study findings and constraints: TCRs above 1 in 1000 frequency stayed constant with DPC sensitization.

The CDR3 sequence is 15 residues long. Per germline, CDR1 MRHNA and CDR2 SNTAGT. V lost 6 bases, J lost 2 bases, and 14 bases lay in between. Time point noted: patch test 2, 6 weeks after DPC sensitization. Described treatment: therapeutic diphenylcyclopropenone sensitization with weekly scalp DPC. The drawing of blood occurred before each patch test was applied. RNA extraction used unfractionated whole blood as the source of total RNA. This clonotype was detected ten times or more. Its target is not known. Original analysis: TCR counts had a median of about 99,000 per sample and spanned about 23,224 to 750,000. Using its own MiXCR run on the RACE reads, TCRdb lists one record per CDR3 protein. TCRdb, rather than the study authors, made the V and J calls. The sample holds tens of thousands of distinct CDR3 sequences, around 9.4% seen once.

The sample here was whole blood, taken in connection with sensitization to the hapten diphenylcyclopropenone (DPC). This chain uses TRBV6-4 with TRBJ2-1, with TRBD2 as a possible D gene (6 bases). The receptor was isolated from a woman aged 45-65 years with alopecia areata. Some clones in this sample may be carry-over from other donors' samples. CDR3 sequence reads: CASSRGAGTYNEQFF. DNA of the CDR3: TGTGCCAGCAGCCGCGGGGCAGGGACCTACAATGAGCAGTTCTTC.